The 31 T cell receptor beta chains listed next were all sequenced from one sample in a study of early T cells in non-severe SARS-CoV-2 infection. One entry per CDR3 protein results from TCRdb running MiXCR on the 5' RACE reads. The data show fewer than 40,000 distinct CDR3 sequences, with roughly 5.7% seen just once and about 5.1% held by the top ten. Sequencing used whole blood. Receptors were obtained from an adult who was a healthcare worker with PCR-confirmed SARS-CoV-2 infection or an uninfected control (not recorded which).

This clonotype was found many times. The chain joins TRBV3-1 to TRBJ2-4; D perhaps matches TRBD1 (6 bases). CDR1 and CDR2 (germline): LGHDT, YNNKEL (reference sequence). The CDR3 loop spans 13 amino acids. Trimming shortened V by 3 bases and J by 6 bases, and 9 bases separated the two germline ends. The CDR3 DNA reads as TGTGCCAGCAGCCAGGAAGGGGGAAACATTCAGTACTTC. Encoded protein: CASSQEGGNIQYF.

A few counts support this clonotype. The DNA for the CDR3 is TGTGCCAGCAGCTCACTAGCGGGAGTGGGGGAGCAGTACTTC. This gives the protein CASSSLAGVGEQYF. The chain recombines TRBV7-3 with TRBJ2-7; TRBD2 agrees at 11 bases. V lost 4 bases to trimming and J lost 7 bases; unmatched junction nucleotides: 6. Per germline, CDR1 SGHTA and CDR2 FQGTGA. The CDR3 runs to 14 residues.

This clonotype was found many times. V and J are TRBV5-6 and TRBJ2-1, with TRBD2 matching 8 bases. The junction had 9 bases not matched to a gene; V was cut back by 4 bases and J by 6 bases. Germline values: CDR1 SGHDT, CDR2 YYEEEE. The CDR3 consists of 15 residues. The CDR3 DNA sequence: TGTGCCAGCAGCCAGGGGACTAGACCAACCAATGAGCAGTTCTTC. Its protein product is CASSQGTRPTNEQFF.

By sample fraction, this clonotype is medium-sized. CDR3 DNA: TGCAGTGCGGGGGGAGGGACTAGCGGCACAGATACGCAGTATTTT. This codes for CSAGGGTSGTDTQYF. This chain joins TRBV20-1 and TRBJ2-3; TRBD2 matches 10 bases. This CDR3 comprises 15 residues. Germline V CDR1 and CDR2: DFQATT, SNEGSKA (reference sequence). V trimming: 6 bases; J trimming: 1 base; junction bases outside the gene matches: 7.

This clonotype was detected ten times or more. V is TRBV25-1 and J is TRBJ2-1; 7 nucleotides agree with TRBD2. V trimming: 7 bases; J trimming: 10 bases; junction bases outside the gene matches: 7. CDR1 is MGHDK, CDR2 SYGVNS, per germline. The CDR3 runs to 12 residues. This CDR3 is CASTKGREEQFF. In nucleotides, the CDR3 is TGTGCCAGCACTAAGGGGAGGGAAGAGCAGTTCTTC.

This clonotype was counted ten times or more. V usage is TRBV10-3 and J usage is TRBJ2-3, with D tentatively TRBD2 (5 bases). The CDR3 has 14 amino acids. Trimming took off 8 bases at V and 1 base at J, with 13 bases between the two ends. The germline V gene has CDR1 ENHRY and CDR2 SYGVKD. CDR3 region: CAILRALGTDTQYF. The CDR3 DNA is TGTGCCATCCTAAGGGCACTAGGCACAGATACGCAGTATTTT.

This sequence joins TRBV5-1 and TRBJ1-1, with D perhaps matching TRBD1 (6 bases). CDR1 and CDR2 from the germline V gene are SGHRS and YFSETQ. Trimming pared 3 bases from V and 7 bases from J, leaving 16 bases between. The CDR3 loop spans 14 amino acids. In DNA form, the CDR3 reads TGCGCCAGCAGCTACGAGGGGGGCAGAGGTGAAGCTTTCTTT. The encoded protein is CASSYEGGRGEAFF.

This clonotype ranks as medium-sized. CDR3 loop: CSASGRGSSYNEQFF. In nucleotides, the CDR3 is TGCAGTGCTAGCGGGAGAGGGTCCTCCTACAATGAGCAGTTCTTC. The chain joins TRBV20-1 to TRBJ2-1; TRBD2 might be the D (6 bases). Germline V lookup: CDR1 DFQATT, CDR2 SNEGSKA (reference sequence). Trimming left V 3 bases short and J 0 bases short, with 12 bases between. CDR3 length: 15 residues.

Ten or more counts support this clonotype. The chain is built from TRBV5-4 and TRBJ1-2, with 8 bases lining up with TRBD1. The germline gives CDR1 SGHNT, CDR2 YYREEE (reference sequence). The CDR3 loop spans 16 amino acids. With 4 bases clipped from V and 4 bases from J, the junction kept 12 bases outside the gene matches. CDR3 nucleotides: TGTGCCAGCAGCATAGGACAGGGACCTAGCTTCTATGGCTACACCTTC. It codes for CASSIGQGPSFYGYTF.

This clonotype was seen only a few times. The gene calls are TRBV12-3 or TRBV12-4 and TRBJ2-1; 10 bases match TRBD2. After removal of 7 bases from V and 7 bases from J, the junction contained 13 bases not matched to a gene. The CDR3 is 16 residues long. DNA for the CDR3: TGTGCCAGCACCCCAGCACTCAGCGGGAGGGTGAATGAGCAGTTCTTC. Encoded protein: CASTPALSGRVNEQFF.

CDR3 region: CASSPGTYSNQPQHF. CDR3 coding DNA: TGTGCCAGCAGTCCGGGGACCTATAGCAATCAGCCCCAGCATTTT. This chain uses TRBV12-3 or TRBV12-4 with TRBJ1-5, with D possibly TRBD1 on 5 matching bases. The CDR3 length is 15 residues. The V and J ends lost 5 bases and 0 bases respectively, with 11 bases between them.

This clonotype was seen ten or more times. The CDR3 loop reads CSARVTGTSGSTLLTGELFF. For the CDR3, the DNA is TGCAGTGCTAGAGTCACAGGGACTAGCGGGAGTACCTTGCTTACCGGGGAGCTGTTTTTT. This chain connects TRBV20-1 to TRBJ2-2; TRBD2 agrees at 14 bases. V lost 1 base to trimming and J lost 5 bases; unmatched junction nucleotides: 15. The CDR3 length is 20 residues. From germline, CDR1 is DFQATT and CDR2 SNEGSKA (reference sequence).

The genes are TRBV6-5 and TRBJ2-3; 8 bases fit TRBD2. J gave up 4 bases and V 5 bases, and 8 bases lay outside the gene matches. The CDR3 consists of 15 residues. The germline gives CDR1 MNHEY, CDR2 SVGAGI. The CDR3 DNA follows: TGTGCCAGCAGTCGAGGAGCGGGAGTGGCAGATACGCAGTATTTT. It specifies CASSRGAGVADTQYF.

This clonotype was recorded many times. The gene calls are TRBV15 and TRBJ1-6, with D possibly TRBD1 on 5 matching bases. Deletions cut 5 bases from V and 5 bases from J, with 10 bases between. Looked up from germline, CDR1 is LNHNV and CDR2 is YYDKDF (reference sequence). The CDR3 extends over 14 amino acids. This CDR3 is CATSPGLNNSPLHF. CDR3 nucleotide sequence: TGTGCCACCAGCCCGGGACTGAATAATTCACCCCTCCACTTT.

The sample holds a few counts of this clonotype. V gene TRBV29-1 combines with J gene TRBJ1-4, with no clear D. Trimming cost V 5 bases and J 8 bases, with 18 bases left between them. Germline-derived CDR1 and CDR2 are SQVTM and ANQGSEA. The CDR3 contains 14 residues. The CDR3 region has the DNA TGCAGCGTTAAATCAGGAACCCTCCGAGAAAAACTGTTTTTT. Protein: CSVKSGTLREKLFF.

This clonotype was recorded many times. This chain joins TRBV12-3 or TRBV12-4 and TRBJ2-1; 15 bases are a match to TRBD2. J lost 9 bases, V lost 5 bases, and 5 bases had no gene match. This CDR3 has 15 residues. DNA of the CDR3: TGTGCCAGCAGTCGGACTAGCGGGAGGGCCGTTGAGCAGTTCTTC. Protein product: CASSRTSGRAVEQFF.

This clonotype was observed many times. The CDR3 DNA reads TGTGCCAGCAGTTTATTTAACTCTGGAAACACCATATATTTT. As protein: CASSLFNSGNTIYF. The genes are TRBV28 and TRBJ1-3; D is unresolved. The CDR3 has 14 amino acids. V was pared by 1 base and J by 0 bases, with 4 bases between. Germline assignment: CDR1 MDHEN and CDR2 SYDVKM.

This clonotype was picked up many times. CDR3 amino acids: CASSKSATSGRTSGELFF. The CDR3 DNA follows: TGTGCCAGCTCGAAATCTGCAACTAGCGGGAGGACCTCCGGGGAGCTGTTTTTT. The chain links TRBV18 to TRBJ2-2; 12 bases map to TRBD2. Germline CDR1 KGHSH, CDR2 LQKENI. The CDR3 consists of 18 residues. The J segment lost 6 bases and the V segment lost 6 bases, leaving 14 bases of the junction unmatched.

V gene TRBV14 combines with J gene TRBJ2-7; a possible D gene is TRBD1 (7 bases). Germline V gene data show CDR1 as SGHDN and CDR2 as FVKESK. The V end was cut by 3 bases, the J end by 9 bases, with 18 bases between. CDR3 length equals 14 residues. DNA of the CDR3: TGTGCCAGCAGCCACCACGGAGGGGGCGGGGTGCAGTACTTC. It translates to CASSHHGGGGVQYF. Full variable domain (rest looked up from reference TRBV14 and TRBJ2-7): EAGVTQFPSHSVIEKGQTVTLRCDPISGHDNLYWYRRVMGKEIKFLLHFVKESKQDESGMPNNRFLAERTGGTYSTLKVQPAELEDSGVYFCASSHHGGGGVQYFGPGTRLTVT.

In its sample, this clonotype was seen many times. One end of the junction does not line up with germline, which may come from a read error. This sequence joins TRBV29-1 and TRBJ2-7; 9 nucleotides match TRBD1. CDR1 and CDR2 from the germline V gene are SQVTM and ANQGSEA. This CDR3 is built from 13 residues. The CDR3 DNA reads TGCAACGTTGAAGAAACAGGGGGCCAAGAGCAGTACTTC. Translating gives CNVEETGGQEQYF.

The sample holds many counts of this clonotype. V is TRBV20-1 and J is TRBJ1-6; 9 bases are shared with TRBD1. There are 14 residues in the CDR3. V was clipped by 5 bases and J by 8 bases; unmatched bases: 7. The germline gives CDR1 DFQATT, CDR2 SNEGSKA (reference sequence). The CDR3 bases are TGCAGTGCTCAAAAAGGGGACAGGGATTCACCCCTCCACTTT. This sequence encodes CSAQKGDRDSPLHF.

The chain has TRBV28 and TRBJ1-2; no clear D gene. V lost 6 bases and J 8 bases, leaving 16 bases between the germline ends. From germline, CDR1 is MDHEN and CDR2 SYDVKM. The CDR3 is 13 amino acids. The CDR3 protein is CASRLGPLRGYTF. The CDR3, as DNA: TGTGCCAGCAGGCTCGGACCCCTGCGGGGCTACACCTTC.

This clonotype was counted between two and nine times. This chain uses TRBV6-2 or TRBV6-3 with TRBJ2-5; TRBD2 matches at 8 bases. The CDR3 has 14 residues. Germline values: CDR1 MNHEY, CDR2 SVGEGT. The ends lost 2 bases at V and 4 bases at J; junction bases unmatched: 3. CDR3 residues: CASSYPSGRETQYF. As DNA, the CDR3 is TGTGCCAGCAGTTACCCAAGCGGGAGAGAGACCCAGTACTTC.

Details on this clonotype: A read error may explain this, as a much larger clone is one base away. The gene calls are TRBV10-3 and TRBJ2-7; 7 positions match TRBD1. CDR1 and CDR2 from the germline V gene are ENHRY and SYGVKD. This CDR3 has 14 amino acids. CDR3 loop: CAISVRGPSYKQYF. In DNA form, the CDR3 reads TGTGCCATCAGTGTGAGGGGGCCCTCCTACAAGCAGTACTTC.

This clonotype was detected many times. This chain links TRBV20-1 with TRBJ1-5; tentatively, D is TRBD1 (6 bases). Germline V CDR1 and CDR2: DFQATT, SNEGSKA (reference sequence). Trimming cost V 7 bases and J 1 base, with 8 bases left between them. This CDR3 comprises 12 residues. CDR3 region: CSGGLSNQPQHF. The CDR3 bases are TGCAGTGGGGGGCTAAGCAATCAGCCCCAGCATTTT.

This clonotype was seen a handful of times. The rearrangement links TRBV2 to TRBJ2-1; D is unresolved. V was cut by 3 bases and J by 10 bases, with 16 bases left in between. Germline V gene data show CDR1 as SNHLY and CDR2 as FYNNEI. The CDR3 is 14 residues long. CDR3 region: CASSDRAGRPEQFF. DNA of the CDR3: TGTGCCAGCAGTGATCGGGCCGGACGGCCCGAGCAGTTCTTC.

This clonotype was seen many times. The CDR3 DNA sequence: TGTGCCAGCAGTTACAAAGCTCTAGCGGGAGCGGGAGAGACCCAGTACTTC. This sequence encodes CASSYKALAGAGETQYF. The chain is built from TRBV6-6 and TRBJ2-5; 10 nucleotides match TRBD2. With 2 bases clipped from V and 4 bases from J, the junction kept 10 bases outside the gene matches. This CDR3 comprises 17 residues. Germline loops: CDR1 MNHNY, CDR2 SVGAGI (reference sequence).

This clonotype was found many times. The rearrangement links TRBV4-1 to TRBJ2-1; D not certain. V dropped 0 bases and J dropped 4 bases, with 13 bases sitting between them. Germline CDR1 reads MGHRA; CDR2 reads YSYEKL. This CDR3 has 16 amino acids. The CDR3, as DNA: TGCGCCAGCAGCCAAGATCGCCGGGCTTTTTACAATGAGCAGTTCTTC. This sequence encodes CASSQDRRAFYNEQFF.

This clonotype was counted ten times or more. The chain couples TRBV11-2 to TRBJ2-2; weak D call: TRBD2 (6 bases). Germline assignment: CDR1 SGHAT and CDR2 FQNNGV. Trimming took 5 bases from V and 3 from J, leaving 13 bases between them. This CDR3 spans 15 amino acids. CDR3 DNA: TGTGCCAGCAGCCGCCGGGACTCCTACACCGGGGAGCTGTTTTTT. Amino acids: CASSRRDSYTGELFF.

This clonotype was seen ten or more times. This sequence joins TRBV7-6 and TRBJ1-5; D unresolved. This CDR3 spans 15 amino acids. Germline V CDR1 and CDR2: SGHVS, FNYEAQ. V lost 1 base to trimming and J lost 4 bases, with 11 bases between them. As DNA, the CDR3 is TGTGCCAGCAGCTTAGGCGGCAAGCCTAATCAGCCCCAGCATTTT. It specifies CASSLGGKPNQPQHF.

The sample holds a few counts of this clonotype. This chain connects TRBV18 to TRBJ2-3; no definite D call. V lost 1 base, J lost 4 bases, and 3 bases lay in between. The CDR3 is 12 amino acids. Germline CDR1 and CDR2: KGHSH and LQKENI. The CDR3 here is CASSPLADTQYF. DNA for the CDR3: TGTGCCAGCTCACCACTGGCAGATACGCAGTATTTT.